This TCR beta chain was recorded in a study of shared clonotypes between healthy human individuals (dated by TCRdb to about 2020). Some background on the complete study: The cohort comprised a couple of women and three men aged 18 to 49 years. The study deeply sequenced blood TCR repertoires of roughly five healthy adults to estimate repertoire size and the extent of clonotype sharing between individuals. Each donor's leukapheresis produced roughly between about 0.9 and 9.5 billion PBMCs. Per donor, three plates each were used for CD4 naive and CD4 memory, two for CD8 naive, and one for CD8 memory. To increase sequencing depth and limit assay-specific biases, different laboratories used diverse techniques to prepare libraries and sequence TCR repertoires. Here is what the overall study found, with its caveats: The small number of donors limited the genetic and exposure-history diversity represented. Based on pairwise subsampling, the degree of clonotype sharing among donors was expected to be affected by sequencing depth. Compared with non-shared clonotypes, clonotypes shared by all four sorted-subset donors had higher generation probabilities. Larger estimated clonotype richness was generally found for naive subsets than for memory subsets. Even with the large sequencing depth, rarefaction of the sorted-subset datasets indicated that sequencing was incomplete. Only blood was sampled, and tissue TCR repertoires likely differ from those in blood. About 4.5% of naive CD4, approximately 3.7% of naive CD8, approximately 2.2% of memory CD4, and 0.4% of memory CD8 clonotypes were shared across several donors.

Reading the germline V gene (reference sequence) gives CDR1 SEHNR and CDR2 FQNEAQ. The V and J ends are trimmed by 3 bases and 5 bases, leaving 10 bases between them. The CDR3 goes from the cysteine to the phenylalanine over 13 residues. The entry retains the CDR3 DNA only, 39 bases that are in frame from base 1. TCR CDR3 regions were amplified from genomic DNA by multiplex PCR using the deep immunoSEQ assay. Extracted genomic DNA from each cell subset was distributed evenly across all wells of several immunoSEQ 96-well plates, and each plate was treated as a replicate. For sorted subsets, roughly 200 ng of genomic DNA, equivalent to 25,000 to 30,000 T cell genomes, went into each replicate PCR. Purified libraries were quantified with a Qubit 3.0 fluorometer, sized on a Bioanalyzer 2100, and re-quantified with the KAPA Library Quantification kit. Each immunoSEQ 96-well plate was sequenced on its own single-read 150-cycle Illumina NextSeq 550 flow cell. In the authors' own workflow: Because the immunoSEQ output held only junctional sequences and lacked quality scores, the filtering could not match the filtering applied to full-length reads. To assign V/J genes and CDR3, sequences were annotated using PyIR, a Python wrapper for IgBLAST v1.9, with IMGT germline references. Reads were removed for weak V/J assignments (E-value above 1e-6), missing CDR3, stop codons, out-of-frame junctions, or ambiguous translated residues. V3J clonotypes were defined as sequences sharing the same inferred V gene, J gene, and CDR3 amino acid sequence. Percentage overlap between repertoires was computed as shared unique clonotypes divided by the size of the smaller repertoire. Three approaches were used to assess repertoire richness: RTK rarefaction, the Chao1 estimator, and Recon v2.1 estimates of unobserved clonotypes. For all TCRbeta clonotypes obtained by the gDNA method from several donors, generation probabilities were computed with OLGA. TCRdb obtained this table from immuneACCESS and retained in-frame rearrangements with V and J assigned. These tables miss some clones; where compared with another copy, unresolved V genes account for less than half of the shortfall, and the remainder is unexplained. The V and J calls and clone size come from that table; D and trimming were worked out from the DNA. The sample table shows millions of clones, and 93% are seen once. Of the sample, 1.5% to 2% is held by the ten largest clones.

Of note for this clone: Its binding antigen is unknown. No much larger clonotype is one base removed from it; base qualities were not supplied.

For the CD8 naive samples, CD45RO-negative cells were positively selected for CCR7, yielding a CD45RA+CCR7+ population from which TemRA cells were excluded. Donors were healthy HIV-negative adults with no recently reported acute infections or vaccinations. Every donor was a Caucasian adult living in Nashville, Tennessee, USA. Blood was obtained by leukapheresis, after which PBMCs were separated by Ficoll-Histopaque density gradient centrifugation and cryopreserved in liquid nitrogen vapor phase. Analytical flow cytometry was used to check the purity and quantity of every magnetically sorted T cell population. Each sorted fraction had its genomic DNA isolated and then quantified by UV absorbance on a Nanodrop 2000c.

The source of this sequence is a man younger than 35 in good health. Some clones in this sample may be carry-over from other donors' samples. The chain links TRBV7-9 with TRBJ1-1; the D gene cannot be named for sure. The source material was naive CD8+ T cells from PBMCs. What the cell subset or site label conveys for this sample: CD45RA+CCR7+. Here is the DNA: TGTGCCAGCAGCTTTAGGACGGAGACTGAAGCTTTCTTT. It translates to CASSFRTETEAFF. The entire variable domain, with the stretches around the CDR3 drawn from the reference TRBV7-9 and TRBJ1-1 proteins, is DTGVSQNPRHKITKRGQNVTFRCDPISEHNRLYWYRQTLGQGPEFLTYFQNEAQLEKSRLLSDRFSAERPKGSFSTLEIQRTEQGDSAMYLCASSFRTETEAFFGQGTRLTVV.